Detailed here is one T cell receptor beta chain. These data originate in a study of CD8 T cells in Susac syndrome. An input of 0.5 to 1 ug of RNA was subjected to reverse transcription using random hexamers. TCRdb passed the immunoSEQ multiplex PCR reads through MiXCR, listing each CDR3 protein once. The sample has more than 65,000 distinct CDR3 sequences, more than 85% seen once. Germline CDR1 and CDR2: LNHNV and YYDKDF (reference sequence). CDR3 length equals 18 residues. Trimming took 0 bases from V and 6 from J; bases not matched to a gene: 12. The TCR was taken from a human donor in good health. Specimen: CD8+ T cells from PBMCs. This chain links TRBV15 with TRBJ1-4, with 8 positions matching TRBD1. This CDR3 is CATSRDSLGQGRDEKLFF. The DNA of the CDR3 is TGTGCCACCAGCAGAGATTCCTTAGGACAGGGAAGGGATGAAAAACTGTTTTTT.